This T cell receptor (beta chain) was sequenced for a study of blood T cell repertoires in COVID-19. Study in general: Whether acute or convalescent, the COVID-19 samples came from the United States, Italy and Spain. Sources were T cells, B-cell-depleted T cells, or PBMCs; the material itself was cDNA or gDNA.

Per germline, CDR1 LNHDA and CDR2 SQIVND (reference sequence). This CDR3 has 15 amino acids. V gave up 7 bases and J gave up 5 bases, with 20 bases separating them. In the study's own analysis: Reference gene primers were amplified, and this amplification served to estimate nucleated cell counts. The assay was immunoSEQ multiplex PCR, and TCRdb's table has in-frame clones only and misses some. From that table come the V and J calls and clone size; the DNA was used to work out D and trimming. The table has about 360,000 clones, around 84% seen once. This chain joins TRBV19 and TRBJ1-1; weak D call: TRBD1 (5 bases). This receptor was taken from a human donor in a cohort sampled during active COVID-19. Sequenced material: peripheral blood. CDR3 residues: CASTGRGGVGTEAFF. The CDR3 DNA is TGTGCCAGTACCGGTCGTGGGGGGGTAGGGACTGAAGCTTTCTTT.